The 30 T cell receptor beta chains presented below share a single source sample, sequenced in a study of beta chain features in type 1 diabetes. The isolated RNA, all of it, was reverse transcribed, so expressed TCRB transcripts were what got sequenced. Using immunoSEQ multiplex PCR, the repertoire was profiled, and TCRdb retains in-frame clones only, with some absent. The sample has fewer than 350,000 clones; around a fifth are singletons. Sequenced sample: naive CD4+ T cells from blood. The receptors shown here come from a woman aged 18-35 years in good health.

The J gene is TRBJ1-4, the V gene TRBV7-2, with 8 bases matching TRBD1. From germline, CDR1 is SGHTA and CDR2 FQGNSA. The V segment lost 4 bases and the J segment 8 bases; nucleotides outside the gene matches: 9. The CDR3 loop spans 15 amino acids. For the CDR3, the DNA is TGTGCCAGCAGCTCGCCGACAGGGGCGGGGGAAAAACTGTTTTTT. Protein product: CASSSPTGAGEKLFF.

A few counts support this clone. This chain's CDR3 is CASSPRWGGNTDTQYF. The CDR3 nucleotides read TGTGCCAGCAGCCCGAGGTGGGGCGGGAACACAGATACGCAGTATTTT. The chain is built from TRBV11-2 and TRBJ2-3; D perhaps matches TRBD2 (6 bases). V was shortened by 5 bases and J by 2 bases, with 17 bases between the two germline ends. Germline lookup yields CDR1 SGHAT and CDR2 FQNNGV. The CDR3 sequence is 16 residues long. Together with reference TRBV11-2 and TRBJ2-3, the CDR3 gives the full variable domain: EAGVAQSPRYKIIEKRQSVAFWCNPISGHATLYWYQQILGQGPKLLIQFQNNGVVDDSQLPKDRFSAERLKGVDSTLKIQPAKLEDSAVYLCASSPRWGGNTDTQYFGPGTRLTVL.

The CDR3: CASGFRVEEQYF. The CDR3 nucleotides are TGTGCTAGTGGTTTCAGGGTGGAGGAGCAGTACTTC. V is TRBV12-5 and J is TRBJ2-7, with a tentative D call TRBD1 (5 bases). Deletions cut 3 bases from V and 7 bases from J, with 10 bases between. The CDR3 length is 12 residues. Germline V gene data show CDR1 as LGHNT and CDR2 as FRNRAP.

V usage is TRBV30 and J usage is TRBJ1-1, with TRBD1 as a possible D gene (5 bases). This CDR3 spans 12 amino acids. With 1 base removed from V and 5 bases from J, the gap between germline ends came to 8 bases. Germline loops: CDR1 GTSNPN, CDR2 SVGIG (reference sequence). The CDR3 sequence is CAWSDQGTEAFF. CDR3 bases: TGTGCCTGGAGTGACCAGGGAACTGAAGCTTTCTTT.

This rearrangement joins TRBV6-6 to TRBJ2-7, with 7 positions matching TRBD1. CDR3 size: 14 residues. V was pared by 5 bases and J by 4 bases, with 8 bases of the junction left unmatched. Germline V CDR1 and CDR2: MNHNY, SVGAGI (reference sequence). DNA of the CDR3: TGTGCCAGCAGTACGTCCCGGGACAGTTACGAGCAGTACTTC. Its translation is CASSTSRDSYEQYF.

This chain joins TRBV7-6 and TRBJ1-1, with 8 bases aligning to TRBD1. CDR1 is SGHVS and CDR2 is FNYEAQ in the germline V gene. V shed 4 bases, J shed 3 bases, and the junction held 4 bases outside the gene matches. The CDR3 has 14 amino acids. CDR3 amino acids: CASSWGQVDTEAFF. The CDR3 nucleotides are TGTGCCAGCAGCTGGGGACAGGTGGACACTGAAGCTTTCTTT.

The chain has TRBV7-3 and TRBJ1-4; D not certain. This CDR3 has 16 amino acids. Trimming removed 5 bases from V and 3 bases from J, with 16 bases in between. Germline V gene data show CDR1 as SGHTA and CDR2 as FQGTGA. DNA for the CDR3: TGTGCCAGCAGCCCCCCTGGGTTCCAGGCTAATGAAAAACTGTTTTTT. The encoded protein is CASSPPGFQANEKLFF. Looking up the rest from reference TRBV7-3 and TRBJ1-4 gives the full variable domain: GAGVSQTPSNKVTEKGKYVELRCDPISGHTALYWYRQSLGQGPEFLIYFQGTGAADDSGLPNDRFFAVRPEGSVSTLKIQRTERGDSAVYLCASSPPGFQANEKLFFGSGTQLSVL.

The V call is TRBV19, the J call TRBJ2-1; the D is unclear. V was trimmed by 6 bases and J by 7 bases, leaving 13 bases between them. Looked up from germline, CDR1 is LNHDA and CDR2 is SQIVND (reference sequence). The CDR3 runs 13 residues. The CDR3 region is CASRRLDVNEQFF. The CDR3 DNA follows: TGTGCCAGTAGGCGGCTGGATGTGAATGAGCAGTTCTTC.

This clone was seen a handful of times. CDR3 nucleotide sequence: TGTGCCAGCAGCAATCCTCCCAGGGGAGATGGCTACACCTTC. It is translated as CASSNPPRGDGYTF. J is TRBJ1-2 and V is TRBV5-4, with D possibly TRBD1 on 6 matching bases. The CDR3 sequence is 14 residues long. The V and J ends lost 4 bases and 6 bases respectively, with 16 bases between them. Looked up from germline, CDR1 is SGHNT and CDR2 is YYREEE (reference sequence).

The chain carries TRBV18 and TRBJ1-4; TRBD1 aligns across 9 bases. The CDR3 is 15 residues long. CDR1 and CDR2 (germline): KGHSH, LQKENI. J lost 12 bases, V lost 3 bases, and 11 bases had no gene match. DNA for the CDR3: TGTGCCAGCTCACCCCCCGGGACAGGGATCGAGGAACTGTTTTTT. This sequence encodes CASSPPGTGIEELFF.

The V gene is TRBV19, the J gene TRBJ1-5; D remains ambiguous. CDR1 and CDR2 (germline): LNHDA, SQIVND (reference sequence). The CDR3 loop spans 15 amino acids. V was cut by 5 bases and J by 5 bases, with 16 bases left in between. CDR3 sequence: CASSGLGLLDQPQHF. As DNA, the CDR3 is TGTGCCAGTAGTGGTCTAGGTTTGCTCGATCAGCCCCAGCATTTT.

This clone was recorded a few times. The V gene is TRBV5-1, the J gene TRBJ1-2; TRBD1 matches 8 bases. Per the germline V gene, CDR1 is SGHRS and CDR2 is YFSETQ. This CDR3 has 12 amino acids. V shed 4 bases and J 8 bases; nucleotides not matched to a gene: 4. The CDR3 DNA is TGCGCCAGCAGCCGGACAGGGAACGGCTACACCTTC. Residues: CASSRTGNGYTF.

This clone was observed a few times. This rearrangement joins TRBV7-3 to TRBJ1-1, with D possibly matching TRBD1 (5 bases). The CDR3 spans 13 residues. Germline-derived CDR1 and CDR2 are SGHTA and FQGTGA. V shed 6 bases and J shed 3 bases, with 11 bases lying between them. CDR3 in amino acids: CASSLRVDTEAFF. CDR3 DNA: TGTGCCAGCAGTCTCAGGGTCGACACTGAAGCTTTCTTT.

This clone has more than one count but fewer than ten. The chain recombines TRBV4-3 with TRBJ2-3; 9 bases agree with TRBD2. The J segment lost 9 bases and the V segment lost 1 base, leaving 20 bases of the junction unmatched. Looked up from germline, CDR1 is LGHNA and CDR2 is YSLEER. This CDR3 is built from 19 residues. The CDR3 sequence: CASSQAPFVTGLSGGTQYF. In DNA form, the CDR3 reads TGCGCCAGCAGCCAAGCGCCCTTTGTGACAGGGCTTAGCGGGGGCACGCAGTATTTT.

The table lists this clone with a few counts. The sample holds other DNA sequences that translate to the same CDR3. CDR3 region: CSAGQRNTEAFF. The CDR3, as DNA: TGCAGCGCGGGACAGAGAAACACTGAAGCTTTCTTT. V gene TRBV29-1 combines with J gene TRBJ1-1, with TRBD1 matching 7 bases. The CDR3 length is 12 residues. V lost 7 bases and J lost 2; bases outside the gene matches: 4. Looked up from germline, CDR1 is SQVTM and CDR2 is ANQGSEA.

The genes are TRBV11-2 and TRBJ2-7, with TRBD1 as a possible D gene (5 bases). The CDR3 consists of 12 residues. Germline assignment: CDR1 SGHAT and CDR2 FQNNGV. V was clipped by 5 bases and J by 4 bases, with 9 bases between them. The CDR3 loop reads CASSPQGYEQYF. In DNA form, the CDR3 reads TGTGCCAGCAGCCCCCAGGGTTACGAGCAGTACTTC.

The count of this clone is one. The V and J genes are TRBV7-9 and TRBJ2-3; perhaps TRBD2 as D (6 bases). Between the trimmed V and J ends, which lost 2 bases and 4 bases, there was a span of 10 bases. The CDR3 is made up of 14 amino acids. The germline V gene has CDR1 SEHNR and CDR2 FQNEAQ (reference sequence). The CDR3 sequence: CASSLRREADTQYF. CDR3 sequence (DNA): TGTGCCAGCAGCTTAAGGCGGGAAGCAGATACGCAGTATTTT.

The table lists this clone with a few counts. The chain links TRBV4-3 to TRBJ1-1; D uncertain. V was trimmed by 1 base and J by 1 base, leaving 10 bases between them. CDR1 and CDR2 (germline): LGHNA, YSLEER. The CDR3 has 15 amino acids. CDR3 region: CASSQGGGSNTEAFF. In DNA form, the CDR3 reads TGCGCCAGCAGCCAAGGTGGCGGATCGAACACTGAAGCTTTCTTT.

This clone was detected only a few times. The chain uses TRBV11-3 and TRBJ2-7; D perhaps matches TRBD1 (6 bases). With 4 bases removed from V and 4 bases from J, the gap between germline ends came to 11 bases. The CDR3 covers 13 residues. The germline V gene has CDR1 SGHNT and CDR2 YENEEA. The CDR3 region has the DNA TGTGCCAGCAGCTCCGGACAGCAGTACGAGCAGTACTTC. Amino acid sequence: CASSSGQQYEQYF.

The chain uses TRBV4-1 and TRBJ1-5; possible D gene TRBD1, 5 bases. V lost 3 bases to trimming and J lost 4 bases, with 7 bases between them. The germline V gene has CDR1 MGHRA and CDR2 YSYEKL. This CDR3 is built from 13 residues. The CDR3 DNA is TGCGCCAGCAGCCAGCCAGGGAATCAGCCCCAGCATTTT. As protein: CASSQPGNQPQHF.

This sequence joins TRBV10-3 and TRBJ1-6, with TRBD1 matching 9 bases. In germline, CDR1 is ENHRY, CDR2 SYGVKD. The J segment lost 9 bases and the V segment lost 2 bases, leaving 5 bases of the junction unmatched. The CDR3 consists of 15 residues. The CDR3 coding sequence is TGTGCCATCAGTGAGCGGGGGGACAGGGCTTCACCCCTCCACTTT. Protein: CAISERGDRASPLHF.

A single count supports this clone. The rearrangement joins TRBV30 to TRBJ2-7; D is undetermined. Germline V gene lookup returns CDR1 GTSNPN and CDR2 SVGIG (reference sequence). V was pared by 3 bases and J by 2 bases, with 8 bases between. The length of the CDR3 is 12 residues. CDR3 bases: TGTGCCTGGAGAAACTCCCCCTACGAGCAGTACTTC. Its translation: CAWRNSPYEQYF.

The genes are TRBV29-1 and TRBJ2-2, with D unresolved. This CDR3 contains 13 residues. CDR1 and CDR2 from the germline V gene are SQVTM and ANQGSEA. V dropped 4 bases and J dropped 0 bases, with 6 bases sitting between them. Here the CDR3 reads CSVGWPNTGELFF. The CDR3 coding sequence is TGCAGCGTTGGTTGGCCGAACACCGGGGAGCTGTTTTTT.

As for this clone: Different DNA sequences within this sample yield the same CDR3. The CDR3 DNA reads as TGTGCCACCAGCAGAGATCCGGGTTACGAGCAGTACTTC. Residues: CATSRDPGYEQYF. This chain connects TRBV15 to TRBJ2-7; no definite D call. The CDR3 runs to 13 residues. V shed 0 bases and J shed 4 bases, with 7 bases lying between them. CDR1 and CDR2 from the germline V gene are LNHNV and YYDKDF (reference sequence).

This clone was counted a few times. This chain joins TRBV5-4 and TRBJ2-6; no firm D call. Looked up from germline, CDR1 is SGHNT and CDR2 is YYREEE (reference sequence). The CDR3 has 14 residues. The V end lost 4 bases, the J end lost 0 bases, and 5 bases lay between the germline ends. CDR3 sequence (DNA): TGTGCCAGCAGCATAGACTCTGGGGCCAACGTCCTGACTTTC. Translation: CASSIDSGANVLTF.

V and J are TRBV5-1 and TRBJ2-7; 7 bases fit TRBD1. The CDR3 runs to 14 residues. Germline lookup yields CDR1 SGHRS and CDR2 YFSETQ. Trimming at V came to 5 bases and at J to 7 bases, leaving 12 bases not matched to a gene. CDR3 region: CASRSLTGFWEQYF. The CDR3 region has the DNA TGCGCCAGCAGAAGCTTGACAGGGTTTTGGGAGCAGTACTTC.

The genes are TRBV5-1 and TRBJ2-3; 11 nucleotides align to TRBD2. V gave up 2 bases and J gave up 5 bases; unmatched junction bases: 7. The germline V gene has CDR1 SGHRS and CDR2 YFSETQ. The CDR3 consists of 16 residues. CDR3 coding DNA: TGCGCCAGCAGCTTCTTGACTAGCGGGATAGAAGATACGCAGTATTTT. Translated: CASSFLTSGIEDTQYF.

This clone appeared a few times. J is TRBJ2-5 and V is TRBV15; D not certain. There are 12 residues in the CDR3. V lost 1 base to trimming and J lost 5 bases, with 5 bases between them. CDR1 is LNHNV and CDR2 is YYDKDF in the germline V gene (reference sequence). CDR3 in DNA: TGTGCCACCAGCAGAGGAGTGGAGACCCAGTACTTC. Its protein is CATSRGVETQYF.

This clone came up a few times. The chain links TRBV30 to TRBJ2-4; TRBD2 matches at 11 bases. CDR3 length: 19 residues. CDR1 GTSNPN and CDR2 SVGIG come from the germline V gene (reference sequence). J gave up 3 bases and V 2 bases, and 15 bases lay outside the gene matches. The DNA of the CDR3 is TGTGCCTGGAGTTCGGCCCGTACCTTTAGCGGGAGGGGCAAAAACATTCAGTACTTC. Encoded protein: CAWSSARTFSGRGKNIQYF.

This sequence joins TRBV27 and TRBJ1-2, with 8 bases matching TRBD1. Germline V gene sequence: CDR1 MNHEY, CDR2 SMNVEV (reference sequence). The CDR3 is 13 amino acids. V lost 6 bases to trimming and J lost 7 bases; unmatched junction nucleotides: 7. The CDR3 sequence is CASRLTGAPGYTF. The CDR3 DNA is TGTGCCAGCAGATTGACAGGGGCCCCTGGCTACACCTTC.